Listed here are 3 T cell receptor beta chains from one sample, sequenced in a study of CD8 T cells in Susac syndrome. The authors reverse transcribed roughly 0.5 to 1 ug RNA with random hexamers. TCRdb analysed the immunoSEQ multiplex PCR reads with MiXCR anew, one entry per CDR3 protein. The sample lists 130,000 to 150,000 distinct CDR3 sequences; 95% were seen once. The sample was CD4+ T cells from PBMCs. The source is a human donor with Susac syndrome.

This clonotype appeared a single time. For the CDR3, the DNA is TGCAGCGCCCGGCCAGGGGCGAGCTCCTACGAGCAGTACTTC. This gives the protein CSARPGASSYEQYF. V usage is TRBV29-1 and J usage is TRBJ2-7; tentative D call: TRBD1 (6 bases). The CDR3 loop spans 14 amino acids. The V gene's germline CDR1 is SQVTM and CDR2 ANQGSEA. The V gene lost 7 bases and the J gene lost 0 bases, with 16 bases spanning the gap.

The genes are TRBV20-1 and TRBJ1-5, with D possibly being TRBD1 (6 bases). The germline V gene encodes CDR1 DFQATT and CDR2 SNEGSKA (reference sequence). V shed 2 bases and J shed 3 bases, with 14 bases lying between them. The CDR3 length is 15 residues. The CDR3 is CSARQTGNNNQPQHF. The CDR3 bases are TGCAGTGCTAGACAAACAGGGAACAACAATCAGCCCCAGCATTTT.

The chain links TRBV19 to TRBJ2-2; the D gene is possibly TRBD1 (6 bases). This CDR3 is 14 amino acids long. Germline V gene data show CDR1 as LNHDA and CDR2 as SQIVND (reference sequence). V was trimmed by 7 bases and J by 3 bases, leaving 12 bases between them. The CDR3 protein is CASNPGTYTGELFF. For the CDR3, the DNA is TGTGCCAGTAACCCCGGGACATACACCGGGGAGCTGTTTTTT.